These 19 T cell receptor beta chains came from one sample sequenced in a study of T cells expressing NK-cell markers. TCRdb re-called the 5' RACE reads; every CDR3 protein appears as one record, without DNA. This sample contains some 120,000 distinct CDR3 sequences. Sequenced input: blood T cells: a sorted CD56 or NKG2C T cell subset, CD4+ or CD8+ T cells, or bulk PBMC T cells (not recorded which). These receptors came from a woman aged 18-70 years in good health.

The rearrangement joins TRBV29-1 to TRBJ1-4; TCRdb's assignment of TRBD1 cannot be checked, as there is no DNA. The CDR3 sequence is 12 residues long. In germline, CDR1 is SQVTM, CDR2 ANQGSEA. CDR3 sequence: CSVVMSGEKLFF.

The J gene is TRBJ2-7, the V gene TRBV12-3 or TRBV12-4; TCRdb proposes TRBD2, but this gene call is untestable without DNA. This CDR3 has 16 residues. CDR3: CASSFGAGGSSYEQYF.

V gene TRBV6-2 or TRBV6-3 combines with J gene TRBJ2-7; TCRdb's D call of TRBD1 is untestable without DNA. This CDR3 comprises 13 residues. In germline, CDR1 is MNHEY, CDR2 SVGEGT. CDR3: CATQLGQTYEQYF.

V gene TRBV6-2 or TRBV6-3 combines with J gene TRBJ1-2; TCRdb lists TRBD1, though no DNA is available to test this call. Per germline, CDR1 MNHEY and CDR2 SVGEGT. The CDR3 runs to 14 residues. CDR3 sequence reads: CASSGHATGNGYTF.

The V gene is TRBV10-3, the J gene TRBJ2-2; the TCRdb D gene call, TRBD1, has no DNA to confirm it. CDR1 ENHRY and CDR2 SYGVKD come from the germline V gene. This CDR3 has 14 amino acids. The CDR3 protein is CAILERESTGELFF.

The CDR3 reads CASSVGRLAENTDTQYF. This sequence joins TRBV9 and TRBJ2-3; the D call of TRBD2 rests on TCRdb alone, since no DNA is present to check it. The CDR3 runs 17 residues. CDR1 is SGDLS and CDR2 is YYNGEE in the germline V gene.

The rearrangement links TRBV7-9 to TRBJ2-1. The CDR3 has 14 amino acids. Per the germline V gene, CDR1 is SEHNR and CDR2 is FQNEAQ (reference sequence). Here the CDR3 reads CASSLADYYNEQFF. The full variable domain, in which reference TRBV7-9 and TRBJ2-1 provide the parts outside the CDR3, is DTGVSQNPRHKITKRGQNVTFRCDPISEHNRLYWYRQTLGQGPEFLTYFQNEAQLEKSRLLSDRFSAERPKGSFSTLEIQRTEQGDSAMYLCASSLADYYNEQFFGPGTRLTVL.

The genes are TRBV6-2 or TRBV6-3 and TRBJ2-1. The CDR3 extends over 11 amino acids. The germline gives CDR1 MNHEY, CDR2 SVGEGT. The CDR3 region is CASSYTSEQFF.

This sequence joins TRBV7-9 and TRBJ1-1; the TCRdb D gene call, TRBD1, has no DNA to confirm it. Germline V gene sequence: CDR1 SEHNR, CDR2 FQNEAQ (reference sequence). The CDR3 is 15 amino acids. CDR3 sequence: CASSLDWGGRAEAFF.

V usage is TRBV20-1 and J usage is TRBJ2-1; TCRdb returns TRBD1, unconfirmable since there is no DNA. CDR3 length: 15 amino acids. Germline lookup yields CDR1 DFQATT and CDR2 SNEGSKA (reference sequence). CDR3 protein: CSAPFRGVLYNEQFF.

The chain combines TRBV12-3 or TRBV12-4 with TRBJ2-1; TCRdb's D call, TRBD1, is unchecked because there is no DNA. The length of the CDR3 is 15 residues. CDR3: CASSPPGQGYNEQFF.

This chain uses TRBV29-1 with TRBJ2-7. The CDR3 totals 12 residues. CDR1 and CDR2 (germline): SQVTM, ANQGSEA. CDR3 sequence: CSGLGGPYEQYF.

V gene TRBV6-4 combines with J gene TRBJ2-3; TCRdb selects TRBD2, and the lack of DNA leaves this call unchecked. CDR3 length: 15 residues. Germline assignment: CDR1 MRHNA and CDR2 SNTAGT. This CDR3 reads CASSEERGGGDTQYF.

The chain carries TRBV5-6 and TRBJ2-1; as DNA is missing, the TRBD2 call by TCRdb cannot be tested. There are 17 residues in the CDR3. Germline V gives CDR1 SGHDT, CDR2 YYEEEE. The CDR3 loop is CASSPLRTSGDYNEQFF.

The J gene is TRBJ1-5, the V gene TRBV12-3 or TRBV12-4. The CDR3 is 12 amino acids. The CDR3 loop is CASSFRGQPQHF.

The chain's CDR3 is CASSVAKTGGDPTEAFF. This chain uses TRBV9 with TRBJ1-1; TCRdb's D call, TRBD1, is unchecked because there is no DNA. CDR1 is SGDLS, CDR2 YYNGEE, per germline. This CDR3 is built from 17 residues.

The rearrangement uses TRBV7-9 and TRBJ2-1; TCRdb's D call, TRBD1, is unchecked because there is no DNA. The CDR3 is made up of 12 amino acids. The germline gives CDR1 SEHNR, CDR2 FQNEAQ (reference sequence). The chain's CDR3 is CATLISNNEQFF.

J is TRBJ2-1 and V is TRBV14. The CDR3 has 14 residues. Germline CDR1 SGHDN, CDR2 FVKESK. This CDR3 is CASSPLGSYNEQFF. The full variable domain, with the rest looked up from reference TRBV14 and TRBJ2-1, is EAGVTQFPSHSVIEKGQTVTLRCDPISGHDNLYWYRRVMGKEIKFLLHFVKESKQDESGMPNNRFLAERTGGTYSTLKVQPAELEDSGVYFCASSPLGSYNEQFFGPGTRLTVL.

This chain links TRBV7-9 with TRBJ1-2. The CDR3 runs to 14 residues. Germline CDR1 SEHNR, CDR2 FQNEAQ (reference sequence). CDR3: CASSQADFFNGYTF.